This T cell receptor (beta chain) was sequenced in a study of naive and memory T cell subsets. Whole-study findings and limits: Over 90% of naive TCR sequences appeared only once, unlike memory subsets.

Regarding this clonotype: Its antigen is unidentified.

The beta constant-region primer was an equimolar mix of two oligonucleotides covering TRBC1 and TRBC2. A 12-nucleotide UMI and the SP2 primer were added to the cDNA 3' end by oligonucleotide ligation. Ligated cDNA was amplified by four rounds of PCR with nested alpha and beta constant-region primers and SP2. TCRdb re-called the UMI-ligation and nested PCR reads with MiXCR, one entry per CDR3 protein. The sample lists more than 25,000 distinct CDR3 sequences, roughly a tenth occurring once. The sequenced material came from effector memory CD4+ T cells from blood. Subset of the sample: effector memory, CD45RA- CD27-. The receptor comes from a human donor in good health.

The CDR3 here is CASSLLAGTDTQYF. In nucleotides, the CDR3 is TGTGCCAGCAGCTTATTGGCGGGCACAGATACGCAGTATTTT. J is TRBJ2-3 and V is TRBV7-9; D not certain. The CDR3 spans 14 residues. V shed 2 bases and J shed 1 base, with 7 bases lying between them. Germline V lookup: CDR1 SEHNR, CDR2 FQNEAQ (reference sequence). Together with reference TRBV7-9 and TRBJ2-3, the CDR3 gives the full variable domain: DTGVSQNPRHKITKRGQNVTFRCDPISEHNRLYWYRQTLGQGPEFLTYFQNEAQLEKSRLLSDRFSAERPKGSFSTLEIQRTEQGDSAMYLCASSLLAGTDTQYFGPGTRLTVL.